The 15 T cell receptor beta chains in this list originate from one sample, sequenced in a study of beta chain features in type 1 diabetes. Reverse transcription of all isolated RNA meant that expressed TCRB transcripts were sequenced. Only in-frame clones appear in the TCRdb table, and some are missing; sequencing was by immunoSEQ multiplex PCR. The table has about 150,000 clones, over 7.5% seen once; the top ten hold 0.65%. The sequencing input was central memory CD4+ T cells from blood. The receptors were gathered from a man between 18 and 35 years old in good health.

The chain uses TRBV7-2 and TRBJ1-2; TRBD1 might be the D (5 bases). Germline-derived CDR1 and CDR2 are SGHTA and FQGNSA. This CDR3 contains 15 residues. Trimming shortened V by 2 bases and J by 8 bases, and 18 bases separated the two germline ends. The CDR3 loop is CASSLSGGGVGGYTF. The CDR3 DNA reads as TGTGCCAGCAGCTTATCAGGTGGAGGGGTGGGAGGCTACACCTTC.

In this sample, this clone turned up a few times. This chain connects TRBV29-1 to TRBJ1-3; TRBD1 aligns across 9 bases. The V gene's germline CDR1 is SQVTM and CDR2 ANQGSEA. This CDR3 comprises 13 residues. V was clipped by 6 bases and J by 4 bases; unmatched bases: 4. The CDR3 spells CSVATGGGNTIYF. The CDR3 region has the DNA TGCAGCGTAGCCACAGGGGGCGGAAACACCATATATTTT.

This clone has a handful of counts. The rearrangement links TRBV11-2 to TRBJ2-2, with a possible D match to TRBD1 (5 bases). Germline values: CDR1 SGHAT, CDR2 FQNNGV. The CDR3 length is 15 residues. V gave up 5 bases and J gave up 0 bases, with 10 bases separating them. CDR3 in amino acids: CASSLRVANTGELFF. The CDR3 DNA sequence: TGTGCCAGCAGCCTCAGGGTGGCGAACACCGGGGAGCTGTTTTTT.

This chain links TRBV9 with TRBJ2-1; a weak D match, TRBD2 (6 bases). CDR1 is SGDLS, CDR2 YYNGEE, per germline. V lost 4 bases to trimming and J lost 6 bases, with 20 bases between them. The CDR3 spans 16 residues. CDR3 DNA: TGTGCCAGCAGCCCACCGAAAGGCGGGGCCTTCAATGAGCAGTTCTTC. Its translation is CASSPPKGGAFNEQFF. Variable domain in full (rest from reference TRBV9 and TRBJ2-1): DSGVTQTPKHLITATGQRVTLRCSPRSGDLSVYWYQQSLDQGLQFLIQYYNGEERAKGNILERFSAQQFPDLHSELNLSSLELGDSALYFCASSPPKGGAFNEQFFGPGTRLTVL.

This rearrangement joins TRBV4-2 to TRBJ1-4; a possible D gene is TRBD1 (6 bases). Trimming took 0 bases from V and 8 from J, leaving 10 bases between them. In germline, CDR1 is LGHNA, CDR2 YNFKEQ. The CDR3 consists of 14 residues. CDR3 DNA: TGTGCCAGCAGCCAAGACAGGGGTCCCGAAAAACTGTTTTTT. Translated: CASSQDRGPEKLFF.

This clone was seen ten or more times. The V gene is TRBV15, the J gene TRBJ2-1; TRBD2 matches 7 bases. CDR1 is LNHNV, CDR2 YYDKDF, per germline (reference sequence). This CDR3 is built from 16 residues. Trimming cost V 0 bases and J 4 bases; bases outside gene matches: 6. CDR3: CATSRDGAGLYNEQFF. In nucleotides, the CDR3 is TGTGCCACCAGCAGAGATGGGGCGGGACTATACAATGAGCAGTTCTTC.

This clone was seen a handful of times. The chain couples TRBV6-6 to TRBJ2-1; possibly TRBD1 for D (5 bases). This CDR3 spans 14 amino acids. V was cut by 2 bases and J by 6 bases, with 11 bases left in between. Germline V gene sequence: CDR1 MNHNY, CDR2 SVGAGI (reference sequence). The CDR3: CASSYEWQGNEQFF. For the CDR3, the DNA is TGTGCCAGCAGTTACGAGTGGCAGGGCAATGAGCAGTTCTTC.

The table lists this clone with a few counts. This rearrangement joins TRBV7-4 to TRBJ2-7, with 9 bases identical to TRBD2. V trimming: 11 bases; J trimming: 7 bases; junction bases outside the gene matches: 3. The CDR3 runs to 10 residues. CDR1 and CDR2 (germline): SGHVT, SQSDAQ. The CDR3 sequence: CASREGEQYF. CDR3 in DNA: TGTGCCTCGCGGGAGGGGGAGCAGTACTTC.

The V and J genes are TRBV6-6 and TRBJ2-1, with TRBD2 matching over 9 bases. Germline V lookup: CDR1 MNHNY, CDR2 SVGAGI (reference sequence). After removal of 6 bases from V and 7 bases from J, the junction contained 10 bases not matched to a gene. The CDR3 sequence is 15 residues long. The CDR3 nucleotides read TGTGCCAGCAGAGATAGCGGGAGACCCGGAAATGAGCAGTTCTTC. Translating it yields CASRDSGRPGNEQFF.

There are many counts of this clone. The genes are TRBV6-6 and TRBJ2-7, with 10 bases matching TRBD1. The V segment lost 7 bases and the J segment 5 bases; nucleotides outside the gene matches: 8. There are 14 residues in the CDR3. Germline V lookup: CDR1 MNHNY, CDR2 SVGAGI (reference sequence). The chain's CDR3 is CASKRQGARDEQYF. The CDR3 DNA follows: TGTGCCAGCAAAAGACAGGGGGCGCGGGACGAGCAGTACTTC.

This clone was picked up a small number of times. V and J are TRBV7-9 and TRBJ1-5; D is ambiguous. V shed 2 bases and J shed 5 bases, with 10 bases lying between them. Germline V lookup: CDR1 SEHNR, CDR2 FQNEAQ (reference sequence). This CDR3 spans 14 amino acids. Here the CDR3 DNA reads TGTGCCAGCAGCTTACAAGGCGGGGATCAGCCCCAGCATTTT. This sequence encodes CASSLQGGDQPQHF. Drawing the rest from reference TRBV7-9 and TRBJ1-5, the complete variable domain is DTGVSQNPRHKITKRGQNVTFRCDPISEHNRLYWYRQTLGQGPEFLTYFQNEAQLEKSRLLSDRFSAERPKGSFSTLEIQRTEQGDSAMYLCASSLQGGDQPQHFGDGTRLSIL.

This chain uses TRBV6-1 with TRBJ2-3, with D possibly being TRBD1 (5 bases). In germline, CDR1 is MNHNS, CDR2 SASEGT. CDR3 length: 14 amino acids. Trimming removed 7 bases from V and 0 bases from J, with 11 bases in between. CDR3 nucleotides: TGTGCCAGCATCTCCGGACATAGCACAGATACGCAGTATTTT. Protein sequence: CASISGHSTDTQYF.

J is TRBJ1-5 and V is TRBV19, with TRBD1 matching over 8 bases. This CDR3 comprises 14 residues. The junction had 6 bases not matched to a gene; V was cut back by 4 bases and J by 7 bases. CDR1 is LNHDA, CDR2 SQIVND, per germline (reference sequence). The CDR3: CASSTDRGQQPQHF. The CDR3 DNA reads as TGTGCCAGTAGTACAGACAGGGGTCAGCAGCCCCAGCATTTT. Full variable domain (missing parts from reference TRBV19 and TRBJ1-5): DGGITQSPKYLFRKEGQNVTLSCEQNLNHDAMYWYRQDPGQGLRLIYYSQIVNDFQKGDIAEGYSVSREKKESFPLTVTSAQKNPTAFYLCASSTDRGQQPQHFGDGTRLSIL.

This clone was counted only a few times. This chain links TRBV6-1 with TRBJ2-5; D may be TRBD1 (6 bases). Trimming pared 7 bases from V and 2 bases from J, leaving 11 bases between. Germline values: CDR1 MNHNS, CDR2 SASEGT. This CDR3 comprises 13 residues. In nucleotides, the CDR3 is TGTGCCAGCACCAACAGGGCACAAGAGACCCAGTACTTC. Amino acids: CASTNRAQETQYF.

This clone was seen once. The chain employs TRBV18 and TRBJ1-5; no reliable D call. V dropped 6 bases and J dropped 1 base, with 19 bases sitting between them. CDR1 and CDR2 from the germline V gene are KGHSH and LQKENI. The CDR3 totals 17 residues. The CDR3 sequence: CASSHQPQTLSNQPQHF. CDR3 DNA: TGTGCCAGCTCCCACCAGCCACAGACGTTAAGCAATCAGCCCCAGCATTTT.